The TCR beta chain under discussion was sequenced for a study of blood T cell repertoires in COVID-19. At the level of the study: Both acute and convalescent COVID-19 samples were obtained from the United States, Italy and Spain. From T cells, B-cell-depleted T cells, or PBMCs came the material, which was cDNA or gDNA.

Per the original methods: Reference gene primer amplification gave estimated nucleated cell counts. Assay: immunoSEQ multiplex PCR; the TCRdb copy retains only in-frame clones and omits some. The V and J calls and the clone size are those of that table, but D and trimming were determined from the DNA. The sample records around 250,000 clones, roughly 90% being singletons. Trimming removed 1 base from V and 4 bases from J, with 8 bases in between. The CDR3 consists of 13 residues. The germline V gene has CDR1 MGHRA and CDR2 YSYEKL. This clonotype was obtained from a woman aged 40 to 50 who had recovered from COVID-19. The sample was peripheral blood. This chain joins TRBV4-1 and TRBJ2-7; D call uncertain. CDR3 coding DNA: TGCGCCAGCAGCCAAGTGGGCGATTACGAGCAGTACTTC. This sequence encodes CASSQVGDYEQYF.